This TCR beta chain was recovered during a study of tissue T cells after allogeneic stem cell transplantation. General study findings and limits: Across patients, clones rarely overlapped, yet motif clusters were shared tissue-specifically. Anatomically similar tissues had similar TCR repertoires within each patient. Tissue-detected TCR repertoire was only partly captured by blood and spleen T cells.

With regard to this clone: Its antigen remains unknown.

The germline V gene has CDR1 SGHNT and CDR2 YENEEA. The CDR3 covers 12 residues. Trimming took off 10 bases at V and 1 base at J, with 10 bases between the two ends. The method was immunoSEQ multiplex PCR; TCRdb's version includes in-frame clones alone and lacks a portion of them. The repertoire holds 600 to 850 clones, with approximately 47% as singletons. The chain recombines TRBV11-3 with TRBJ1-1, with a possible D match to TRBD1 (6 bases). The source of this sequence is a female patient between 35 and 69 years old with steroid-refractory graft-versus-host disease after an allogeneic stem cell transplant. These T cells may partly come from the graft donor. This sample comprised jejunal tissue, obtained at autopsy. The CDR3 loop is CATRGPNTEAFF. The DNA of the CDR3 is TGTGCCACCAGGGGACCGAACACTGAAGCTTTCTTT.